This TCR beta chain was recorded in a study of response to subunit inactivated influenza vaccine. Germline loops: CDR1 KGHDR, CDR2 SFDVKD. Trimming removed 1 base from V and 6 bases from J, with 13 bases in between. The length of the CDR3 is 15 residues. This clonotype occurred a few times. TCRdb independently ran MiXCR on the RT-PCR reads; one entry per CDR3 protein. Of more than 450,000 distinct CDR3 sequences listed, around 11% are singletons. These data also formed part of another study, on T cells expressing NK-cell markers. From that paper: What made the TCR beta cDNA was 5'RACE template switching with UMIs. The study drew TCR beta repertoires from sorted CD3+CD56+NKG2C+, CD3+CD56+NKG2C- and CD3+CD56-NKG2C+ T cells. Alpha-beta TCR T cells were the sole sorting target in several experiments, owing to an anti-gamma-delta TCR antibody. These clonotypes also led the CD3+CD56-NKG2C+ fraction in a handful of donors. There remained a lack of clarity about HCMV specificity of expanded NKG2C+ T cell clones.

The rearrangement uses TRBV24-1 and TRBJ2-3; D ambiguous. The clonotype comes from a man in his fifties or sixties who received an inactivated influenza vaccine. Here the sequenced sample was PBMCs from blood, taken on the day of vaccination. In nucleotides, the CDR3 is TGTGCCACCAGTGATTTATCACTCCCAGCGGATACGCAGTATTTT. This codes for CATSDLSLPADTQYF.